The 21 T cell receptor beta chains given below trace back to one sample, sequenced in a study of shared clonotypes between healthy human individuals. The method was immunoSEQ multiplex PCR; TCRdb's version includes in-frame clones alone and lacks a portion of them. Found here are about 490,000 clones, 76% of them singletons; the top ten hold approximately 12%. Material: PBMCs. These TCRs come from a woman in her thirties or forties in good health. Some clones in this sample may be carry-over from other donors' samples.

V usage is TRBV23-1 and J usage is TRBJ2-5, with D unclear. TRBV23-1 is an ORF, with its function uncertain. V lost 3 bases, J lost 2 bases, and 7 bases lay in between. CDR3 length: 13 residues. The DNA of the CDR3 is TGCGCCAGCAGTCACCCCAATCAAGAGACCCAGTACTTC. Protein sequence: CASSHPNQETQYF.

Of note for this clone: This CDR3 is also generated by other DNA sequences in the sample. The V and J genes are TRBV27 and TRBJ1-2, with 9 bases lining up with TRBD1. V dropped 5 bases and J dropped 5; count of bases not matched to a gene: 3. The CDR3 spans 13 residues. The germline V gene encodes CDR1 MNHEY and CDR2 SMNVEV (reference sequence). This chain's CDR3 is CASSPGTGYGYTF. CDR3 coding DNA: TGTGCCAGCAGTCCCGGGACAGGGTATGGCTACACCTTC.

CDR3 loop: CAWSVEGWETQYF. CDR3 coding DNA: TGTGCCTGGAGCGTGGAAGGGTGGGAGACCCAGTACTTC. V and J are TRBV30 and TRBJ2-5; D is ambiguous. Germline CDR1 GTSNPN, CDR2 SVGIG (reference sequence). This CDR3 has 13 amino acids. Trimming took 3 bases from V and 5 from J, leaving 13 bases between them.

The chain links TRBV18 to TRBJ2-7; no definite D call. Germline assignment: CDR1 KGHSH and CDR2 LQKENI. The CDR3 has 14 amino acids. The V end lost 6 bases, the J end lost 3 bases, and 15 bases lay between the germline ends. CDR3 sequence: CASSLTGPSYEQYF. The DNA of the CDR3 is TGTGCCAGCTCGCTAACCGGGCCTAGCTACGAGCAGTACTTC.

V gene TRBV19 combines with J gene TRBJ1-2, with D unclear. Trimming took 3 bases from V and 0 from J, leaving 8 bases between them. The germline CDR1 and CDR2 sequences are LNHDA and SQIVND (reference sequence). CDR3 size: 14 residues. The CDR3 sequence: CASSIRGANYGYTF. The DNA of the CDR3 is TGTGCCAGTAGTATCCGTGGGGCTAACTATGGCTACACCTTC.

This clone has a handful of counts. The V call is TRBV6-1, the J call TRBJ2-2; D is undetermined. The CDR3 is 14 amino acids. Germline CDR1 and CDR2: MNHNS and SASEGT. The V end was cut by 1 base, the J end by 6 bases, with 9 bases between. This CDR3 is CASSEGSDPGELFF. The CDR3 DNA is TGTGCCAGCAGTGAAGGTTCCGACCCCGGGGAGCTGTTTTTT.

J is TRBJ2-7 and V is TRBV19, with a tentative D call TRBD2 (5 bases). The CDR3 length is 15 residues. Trimming stripped 4 bases from V and 3 bases from J, with 16 bases between. Germline lookup yields CDR1 LNHDA and CDR2 SQIVND (reference sequence). CDR3 in amino acids: CASSTGLNPIYEQYF. The CDR3 DNA follows: TGTGCCAGTAGTACCGGACTTAACCCTATCTACGAGCAGTACTTC.

The rearrangement joins TRBV21-1 to TRBJ2-5; the table's D call of TRBD2 was not tested on the DNA. TRBV21-1 constitutes a pseudogene. This CDR3 is built from 21 residues. The CDR3 sequence: CASSKELYVGLAGLSKMTQYF. Here the CDR3 DNA reads TGTGCCAGCAGCAAGGAGCTCTACGTGGGACTAGCGGGACTTTCCAAGATGACCCAGTACTTC.

V is TRBV7-9 and J is TRBJ2-7, with 7 bases identical to TRBD1. The V gene's germline CDR1 is SEHNR and CDR2 FQNEAQ (reference sequence). The CDR3 runs 13 residues. J was trimmed by 6 bases and V by 6 bases; bases with no gene match: 8. The CDR3 loop reads CASRPTGAGEQYF. CDR3 nucleotides: TGTGCCAGCAGGCCTACAGGGGCGGGCGAGCAGTACTTC.

The rearrangement uses TRBV28 and TRBJ2-7, with unresolved D. The germline gives CDR1 MDHEN, CDR2 SYDVKM. V shed 5 bases and J shed 6 bases, with 17 bases lying between them. The CDR3 runs to 14 residues. Written as DNA, the CDR3 is TGTGCCAGCAGTACCCCCGGGTTCTCAGGCGAGCAGTACTTC. It encodes CASSTPGFSGEQYF.

There are a few counts of this clone. This chain connects TRBV7-2 to TRBJ1-4; D may be TRBD1 (6 bases). The germline gives CDR1 SGHTA, CDR2 FQGNSA. This CDR3 has 15 amino acids. Trimming pared 5 bases from V and 8 bases from J, leaving 18 bases between. The CDR3 sequence: CASSLRGQGWEKLFF. The CDR3 nucleotides read TGTGCCAGCAGCCTAAGAGGGCAGGGGTGGGAAAAACTGTTTTTT.

The V and J genes are TRBV7-2 and TRBJ2-5, with 11 bases that match TRBD2. The length of the CDR3 is 15 residues. Germline V gene data show CDR1 as SGHTA and CDR2 as FQGNSA. J was trimmed by 5 bases and V by 3 bases; bases with no gene match: 5. CDR3 in DNA: TGTGCCAGCAGCTTCCTAGCGGGAGGAGGGGAGACCCAGTACTTC. Protein: CASSFLAGGGETQYF.

This clone appeared a single time. The chain links TRBV21-1 to TRBJ2-5; the table's TRBD1 call for D was not verified on the DNA. TRBV21-1 has pseudogene status. The CDR3 is 18 residues long. CDR3 in amino acids: CASSKVWVDLGHRETQYF. The CDR3 DNA reads TGTGCCAGCAGCAAAGTATGGGTTGATTTGGGACATAGGGAGACCCAGTACTTC.

The genes are TRBV28 and TRBJ1-1, with D uncertain. Trimming cost V 8 bases and J 2 bases, with 21 bases left between them. The CDR3 is made up of 16 amino acids. Germline values: CDR1 MDHEN, CDR2 SYDVKM. This CDR3 is CASRPPGRVRNTEAFF. CDR3 DNA sequence: TGTGCCAGCCGTCCCCCCGGAAGGGTTCGAAACACTGAAGCTTTCTTT.

The V and J genes are TRBV9 and TRBJ2-7; 7 nucleotides match TRBD2. Per the germline V gene, CDR1 is SGDLS and CDR2 is YYNGEE. The CDR3 is 12 residues long. Germline trimming cut 3 bases from V and 9 bases from J; bases unmatched to any gene: 6. CDR3 amino acids: CASSGNGEGQYF. The DNA of the CDR3 is TGTGCCAGCAGCGGGAACGGGGAGGGGCAGTACTTC.

CDR3 nucleotide sequence: TGTGCCAGCCACCTCGGGAGGGGAAATGAAAAACTGTTTTTT. Residues: CASHLGRGNEKLFF. This chain links TRBV7-9 with TRBJ1-4, with D possibly matching TRBD1 (5 bases). The germline V and J ends were trimmed by 8 bases and 5 bases, with 15 bases remaining between them. CDR3 length equals 14 residues. The germline V gene encodes CDR1 SEHNR and CDR2 FQNEAQ (reference sequence).

This clone was recorded a few times. V is TRBV28 and J is TRBJ2-1, with 7 nucleotides matching TRBD2. The CDR3 length is 14 residues. Germline values: CDR1 MDHEN, CDR2 SYDVKM. With V trimmed by 2 bases and J by 7 bases, 5 bases remained unmatched. The chain's CDR3 is CASSLVGGLNEQFF. CDR3 DNA sequence: TGTGCCAGCAGTTTAGTGGGAGGGCTTAATGAGCAGTTCTTC.

Note on this clone: This sequence is one base from a far larger clone and is likely a read error. The gene calls are TRBV15 and TRBJ1-1, with TRBD1 identical over 7 bases. CDR3 size: 16 residues. The germline CDR1 and CDR2 sequences are LNHNV and YYDKDF (reference sequence). The CDR3 protein is CATSRGTGFMNTEALF. DNA of the CDR3: TGTGCCACCAGCAGAGGGACAGGATTCATGAACACTGAAGCTCTCTTT.

The chain links TRBV28 to TRBJ2-1; no firm D call. Per the germline V gene, CDR1 is MDHEN and CDR2 is SYDVKM. V was clipped by 2 bases and J by 6 bases, with 11 bases between them. The CDR3 is made up of 14 amino acids. CDR3 DNA: TGTGCCAGCAGTTTAGCCGAGAGGAGCAATGAGCAGTTCTTC. This sequence encodes CASSLAERSNEQFF.

This chain joins TRBV2 and TRBJ2-5, with TRBD1 matching 8 bases. CDR3 size: 15 residues. The germline V gene has CDR1 SNHLY and CDR2 FYNNEI. J lost 0 bases, V lost 6 bases, and 6 bases had no gene match. The CDR3 loop is CASRGQGTHQETQYF. The CDR3 DNA follows: TGTGCCAGCAGAGGACAGGGAACCCACCAAGAGACCCAGTACTTC.

V gene TRBV27 combines with J gene TRBJ2-7, with 7 bases identical to TRBD1. CDR1 is MNHEY, CDR2 SMNVEV, per germline (reference sequence). Germline trimming cut 0 bases from V and 6 bases from J; bases unmatched to any gene: 11. This CDR3 is built from 16 residues. CDR3 amino acids: CASSLSMSDRVGEQYF. The CDR3 region has the DNA TGTGCCAGCAGTTTATCGATGTCCGACAGGGTAGGCGAGCAGTACTTC.